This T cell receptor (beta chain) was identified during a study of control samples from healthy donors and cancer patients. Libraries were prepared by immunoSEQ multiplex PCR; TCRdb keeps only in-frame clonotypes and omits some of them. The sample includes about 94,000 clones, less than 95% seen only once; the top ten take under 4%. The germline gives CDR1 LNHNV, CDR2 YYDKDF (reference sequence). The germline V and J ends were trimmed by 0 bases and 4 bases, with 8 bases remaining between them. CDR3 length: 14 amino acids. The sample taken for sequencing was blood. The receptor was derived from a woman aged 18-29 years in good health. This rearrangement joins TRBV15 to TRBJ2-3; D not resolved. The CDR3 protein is CATSRDIAPDTQYF. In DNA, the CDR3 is TGTGCCACCAGCAGAGATATAGCACCAGATACGCAGTATTTT.